Listed below are T cell receptor beta chains from one sample, sequenced in a study of blood T cells in healthy people across ages. TCRdb analysed the 5' RACE reads with MiXCR anew, one entry per CDR3 protein. Seen here are about 730,000 distinct CDR3 sequences, 35% to 45% observed once, and the top ten hold under 25%. The specimen sequenced was blood. The receptors originated from a woman in her sixties in good health. Each CDR3 is given with its conserved first and last residue. The D gene is left open where the match is weak. Clone size is stated in some rows and not others, as once, few, many or a class when expanded.

NA,TRBJ2-2,TRBV15,NA,CATSRVGSKYFSGELFF,TGTGCCACCAGCAGAGTAGGGAGCAAGTATTTCTCCGGGGAGCTGTTTTTT
once,TRBJ1-1,TRBV5-1,NA,CASSFAAENTEAFF,TGCGCCAGCAGCTTTGCCGCGGAGAACACTGAAGCTTTCTTT
NA,TRBJ2-3,TRBV12-3/TRBV12-4,NA,CASSQDGSDTQYF,TGTGCCAGCAGCCAAGACGGGTCAGATACGCAGTATTTT
NA,TRBJ2-1,TRBV21-1,NA,CAILSGGYNEQFF,TGTGCCATACTTAGCGGAGGCTACAATGAGCAGTTCTTC
NA,TRBJ2-5,TRBV29-1,TRBD1,CSVEVTGGMETQYF,TGCAGCGTTGAAGTGACAGGGGGGATGGAGACCCAGTACTTC
NA,TRBJ1-2,TRBV12-3/TRBV12-4,NA,CASSSPPTGNYGYTF,TGTGCCAGCAGTTCTCCCCCCACAGGGAACTATGGCTACACCTTC
NA,TRBJ1-1,TRBV11-1,NA,CASRDRDPLYTEAFF,TGTGCCAGCAGGGACCGGGACCCCCTATACACTGAAGCTTTCTTT
NA,TRBJ1-2,TRBV7-5,NA,CISVSEAPGQLYGYTF,NA
NA,TRBJ2-7,TRBV9,NA,CASSADSGTYEQYF,TGTGCCAGCAGCGCGGACAGTGGGACCTACGAGCAGTACTTC
NA,TRBJ2-4,TRBV6-5,NA,CASSYSRSGGHIQYF,TGTGCCAGCAGTTACTCAAGGTCGGGTGGTCACATTCAGTACTTC
few,TRBJ1-2,TRBV7-2,TRBD1,CASSPKTGNYGYTF,TGTGCCAGCAGCCCCAAGACAGGGAACTATGGCTACACCTTC
NA,TRBJ2-5,TRBV9,NA,CASSVIGETQYF,TGTGCCAGCAGCGTAATTGGAGAGACCCAGTACTTC
NA,TRBJ2-1,TRBV3-1,NA,CASSQDQRNYNEQFF,TGTGCCAGCAGCCAAGATCAGAGAAACTACAATGAGCAGTTCTTC
few,TRBJ1-5,TRBV7-9,TRBD1,CASSSSDRDQPQHF,TGTGCCAGCAGCTCCTCAGACAGGGACCAGCCCCAGCATTTT
NA,TRBJ2-5,TRBV27,NA,CASSFLPREAQYF,TGTGCCAGCAGTTTCCTCCCGCGGGAAGCCCAGTACTTC
few,TRBJ2-1,TRBV28,TRBD1,CASSETGTGDNEQFF,TGTGCCAGCAGTGAAACCGGGACAGGGGATAATGAGCAGTTCTTC
NA,TRBJ2-7,TRBV29-1,TRBD2,CSVRTSFYEQYF,TGCAGCGTTCGGACTAGCTTCTACGAGCAGTACTTC
NA,TRBJ2-2,TRBV5-5,TRBD1,CASSLDRGWTGEPFF,TGTGCCAGCAGCCTGGACAGGGGTTGGACCGGGGAGCCGTTTTTT
NA,TRBJ2-7,TRBV27,TRBD2,CASSSQGTSGSYEQYF,TGTGCCAGCAGTTCCCAAGGGACTAGCGGGAGTTACGAGCAGTACTTC
NA,TRBJ1-2,TRBV7-3,TRBD1,CASGKGADYGYTF,TGTGCCAGCGGTAAGGGGGCAGACTATGGCTACACCTTC
NA,TRBJ2-7,TRBV7-2,TRBD1,CASSDPGQPYEQYF,TGTGCCAGCAGCGACCCGGGACAGCCCTACGAGCAGTACTTC
NA,TRBJ1-2,TRBV10-3,NA,CAISESGGRGARGYTF,TGTGCCATCAGTGAGTCGGGGGGACGGGGGGCGCGAGGCTACACCTTC
NA,TRBJ1-2,TRBV18,NA,CASSRLGVIDYGYTF,TGTGCCAGCTCACGATTGGGGGTGATTGACTATGGCTACACCTTC
NA,TRBJ1-5,TRBV5-1,NA,CASSLGGTSNQPQHF,TGCGCCAGCAGCTTGGGCGGAACGAGCAATCAGCCCCAGCATTTT
few,TRBJ2-7,TRBV18,TRBD1,CASSPPGTVPISSEQYF,TGTGCCAGCTCACCACCCGGGACAGTACCCATCTCTAGCGAGCAGTACTTC
NA,TRBJ1-5,TRBV6-1,NA,CASTLTAGDQPQHF,TGTGCCAGCACCCTAACGGCGGGGGATCAGCCCCAGCATTTT
NA,TRBJ2-5,TRBV4-2,TRBD2,CANSQGSGGGIETQYF,TGTGCCAACAGCCAAGGGTCGGGCGGGGGGATCGAGACCCAGTACTTC
NA,TRBJ2-2,TRBV12-5,TRBD1,CASGRQGTGELFF,TGTGCTAGTGGTAGACAGGGTACCGGGGAGCTGTTTTTT
NA,TRBJ2-5,TRBV11-3,NA,CASSTGDTNLGGTQYF,TGTGCCAGCAGCACGGGGGACACCAACCTGGGGGGGACCCAGTACTTC
NA,TRBJ2-7,TRBV28,TRBD1,CASSPGDRGYEQYF,TGTGCCAGCAGTCCCGGGGACAGGGGCTACGAGCAGTACTTC
NA,TRBJ1-1,TRBV5-1,NA,CASSLGGEAEAFF,TGCGCCAGCAGCTTGGGGGGGGAAGCTGAAGCTTTCTTT
NA,TRBJ2-3,TRBV20-1,NA,CSAYQPTDTQYF,TGCAGTGCGTACCAGCCCACAGATACGCAGTATTTT
NA,TRBJ1-4,TRBV6-1,NA,CASSEIATASNEKLFF,TGTGCCAGCAGTGAAATAGCGACAGCTAGTAATGAAAAACTGTTTTTT
NA,TRBJ1-1,TRBV7-9,NA,CASSVSGRIGTEAFF,TGTGCCAGCAGCGTTTCAGGGAGGATAGGCACTGAAGCTTTCTTT
few,TRBJ2-4,TRBV29-1,TRBD1,CSVRDPGQGAIEYF,TGCAGCGTTAGAGATCCGGGACAGGGGGCTATTGAGTACTTC
many,TRBJ1-4,TRBV10-3,NA,CAAGSNEKLFF,TGTGCCGCCGGCTCCAATGAAAAACTGTTTTTT
many,TRBJ2-3,TRBV6-2/TRBV6-3,TRBD2,CASSLQLAGVGDTQYF,TGTGCCAGCAGCCTCCAACTAGCGGGAGTTGGAGATACGCAGTATTTT
NA,TRBJ2-7,TRBV28,TRBD2,CASSGLAARNTVYNEQYF,TGTGCCAGCTCCGGACTAGCGGCCCGGAACACCGTTTACAATGAGCAGTACTTC
few,TRBJ2-1,TRBV20-1,TRBD2,CSARVGLAGMDRNEQFF,TGCAGTGCTAGAGTGGGTCTAGCGGGAATGGACCGAAATGAGCAGTTCTTC
NA,TRBJ2-7,TRBV20-1,TRBD2,CSARGTVAGREQYF,TGCAGCGCTAGAGGGACGGTAGCGGGACGCGAGCAGTACTTC
NA,TRBJ2-2,TRBV9,TRBD2,CASSVDLAGVTGELFF,TGTGCCAGCAGCGTAGACCTAGCGGGAGTCACCGGGGAGCTGTTTTTT
few,TRBJ2-1,TRBV2,TRBD2,CASSVQGLAFDEQFF,TGTGCCAGCAGTGTTCAGGGACTAGCATTCGATGAGCAGTTCTTC
NA,TRBJ2-3,TRBV29-1,NA,CSVEDESGTDTQYF,TGCAGCGTTGAAGACGAGAGCGGCACAGATACGCAGTATTTT
NA,TRBJ2-1,TRBV4-3,TRBD2,CASNRLAGGSYNEQFF,TGCGCCAGCAACCGACTAGCGGGAGGCTCCTACAATGAGCAGTTCTTC
NA,TRBJ2-5,TRBV7-2,TRBD1,CASSPGTGTETQYF,TGTGCCAGCAGCCCCGGGACAGGGACGGAGACCCAGTACTTC
many,TRBJ2-3,TRBV4-3,NA,CASSQDLSGGRTDTQYF,TGCGCCAGCAGCCAAGATCTTAGCGGCGGACGCACAGATACGCAGTATTTT
NA,TRBJ2-1,TRBV9,NA,CASSVASASYNEQFF,TGTGCCAGCAGCGTAGCCAGTGCCTCTTACAATGAGCAGTTCTTC
few,TRBJ2-3,TRBV10-3,TRBD2,CAIRLAGTDTQYF,TGTGCCATTAGACTAGCGGGAACAGATACGCAGTATTTT
many,TRBJ2-4,TRBV29-1,NA,CSVEGGDTRELAGNIQYF,TGCAGCGTTGAAGGGGGGGATACTAGAGAGCTAGCCGGAAACATTCAGTACTTC
NA,TRBJ1-2,TRBV7-2,TRBD1,CASSPGQGGYGYTF,TGTGCCAGCAGCCCGGGACAGGGCGGCTATGGCTACACCTTC
NA,TRBJ1-1,TRBV5-1,NA,CASSPSDRRNTEAFF,TGCGCCAGCAGCCCGTCCGACAGGAGGAACACTGAAGCTTTCTTT
few,TRBJ2-1,TRBV20-1,NA,CSARGEFEQFF,TGCAGTGCGAGGGGGGAGTTTGAGCAGTTCTTC
NA,TRBJ1-1,TRBV9,NA,CASSAAGDRNTEAFF,TGTGCCAGCAGCGCAGCTGGGGATCGGAACACTGAAGCTTTCTTT